The T cell receptor (beta chain) under discussion was sequenced for a study of T cell repertoires in cytomegalovirus infection. Comment on this clonotype: The antigen remains unidentified.

One entry per CDR3 protein results from TCRdb running MiXCR on the reads. This sample has a few hundred thousand distinct CDR3 sequences, with roughly 42% found just once. The CDR3 spans 14 residues. The ends lost 8 bases at V and 2 bases at J; junction bases unmatched: 3. Source: cultured PBMCs, taken from culture after CMV antigen stimulation. This sequence originates from a human donor in good health (CMV status not recorded). Some clones in this sample may be carry-over from other donors' samples. The chain carries TRBV12-3 or TRBV12-4 and TRBJ2-5, with TRBD2 matching over 12 bases. The CDR3 is CASGTSGQQETQYF. The DNA of the CDR3 is TGTGCCAGCGGGACTAGCGGGCAACAAGAGACCCAGTACTTC.